The entry below gives a single T cell receptor beta chain sequence along with its context. Which antigen it targets is not known. No base-level quality is on record; no much larger clone is a single base apart. The data were obtained in a study of blood T cell repertoires in COVID-19 (TCRdb year 2020). With respect to the entire study: Samples from collaborators originated in the United States, Italy and Spain and spanned both the acute and convalescent phases of COVID-19. The prospective study material was composed of cDNA or gDNA derived from T cells, B-cell-depleted T cells, or PBMCs. Deeply sampled blood TCRbeta repertoires from subjects exposed to, actively infected with, or recovered from COVID-19 were included in the dataset. The repertoires were released in a freely available public database intended as a resource for research on the immune response to SARS-CoV-2. Samples came from the ongoing ImmuneRACE study (first 160 participants) plus 1,254 subjects from 6 global collaborators. A de-identified subject ID, COVID-19 status, age in years and sex were almost always included in the sample metadata. HLA class I and class II types, where available, came from metadata supplied by the sample provider rather than from assay-based typing.

CDR1 and CDR2 are drawn from the germline V gene: SGHNT, YENEEA. There are 15 amino acids in the CDR3, from cysteine to phenylalanine inclusive. Kept here is only the CDR3 DNA, which spans 45 bases and is read in frame from base 1. V was cut back by 1 base and J by 5 bases, leaving a gap of 13 bases between them. The paper's findings and limits, for the study overall: Clinical and demographic metadata were provided uncurated, with the amount varying by source and participant.

Whole blood was collected in K2EDTA tubes by collaborating institutions according to the institutions' own protocols. For TCRbeta analysis, collaborators shipped samples as frozen whole blood, isolated PBMCs, or DNA extracted from either of those sample types. TCRbeta CDR3 regions were amplified from genomic DNA using the immunoSEQ Assay, a bias-controlled multiplex PCR. In the source study's methods: The number of nucleated cells in each sample was estimated by amplification of reference gene primers within the assay. To quantify the absolute abundance of each unique TCRbeta CDR3 rearrangement, sequence reads were collapsed and filtered. For each sample, productive Simpson clonality was calculated as the square root of Simpson's diversity index across productive rearrangements. TCRdb stores this immuneACCESS table with in-frame sequences only. Part of the clones is absent; in the studies checked, under half of the shortfall reflects unresolved V genes, and no reason is known for the rest. V and J calls and clone size are as listed in that table; D and trimming were resolved from the DNA. Counted in this sample were tens of thousands of clones; 85% to 95% of them appeared once. The top ten clonotypes cover 3% to 5% of the sample.

Here the chain combines TRBV11-3 and TRBJ2-3; the D segment could be TRBD2, given 5 matching bases. Input material: peripheral blood. The TCR was taken from a man aged 50-59 years with acute or convalescent COVID-19. The CDR3 loop reads CASSLGTSFGDTQYF. At the DNA level, the sequence is TGTGCCAGCAGCTTAGGGACTTCCTTTGGAGATACGCAGTATTTT.